This TCR beta chain was captured in a study of blood T cells in healthy people across ages. As for the study in general: Every two T cells gave about one barcoded beta molecule via template switching. Study findings and constraints: Naive CD4+ cells and diversity were both higher in long-lived donors than in aged donors.

Trimming cost V 5 bases and J 2 bases, with 10 bases left between them. In germline, CDR1 is MNHEY, CDR2 SVGAGI. The CDR3 is 13 amino acids. A second PCR, run for about 7 to 11 cycles, used a sample-barcoded 5' primer plus a J-beta primer mix. Each CDR3 protein gets one entry after TCRdb re-called the 5' RACE reads with MiXCR. The table lists about 1.8 million distinct CDR3 sequences, 49% of them singletons, with approximately 2.1% in the top ten. Details on this clonotype: Its specificity is unknown.

This TCR was sampled from a woman aged 40 to 50 in good health. The sequenced sample was blood. The chain uses TRBV6-5 and TRBJ2-7; D is unclear. The chain's CDR3 is CASSNGYTYEQYF. The DNA for the CDR3 is TGTGCCAGCAGTAACGGGTACACCTACGAGCAGTACTTC.